This T cell receptor beta chain was recorded in a study of CD8+CD57+ T cells in acquired aplastic anemia. Study-level background: The average for DNA from sorted CD4+ and CD8+ cells was around 3.5 ug.

Study-wide findings and caveats: There were some 27 CD8+ CDR3 sequences that occurred in both patients and controls.

In the case of this clonotype: What it binds is not known.

Trimming took 3 bases from V and 5 from J; bases not matched to a gene: 9. The CDR3 consists of 16 residues. The germline V gene has CDR1 SGDLS and CDR2 YYNGEE. Sequencing involved patients with CD8+CD57+ cell expansion previously shown by flow cytometry. By the time of blood sampling, patients had still received no therapy. Genomic DNA acted as the template from which TCR beta VDJ combination and CDR3 sequence profiling were carried out. Via MiXCR, TCRdb re-called the reads, giving one row per CDR3 protein. The repertoire holds 270,000 or so distinct CDR3 sequences, with 65% to 90% as singletons. This chain joins TRBV9 and TRBJ2-3, with 10 bases aligning to TRBD2. The material sequenced was sorted CD4+, CD8+, or CD8+CD57+ T cells (not recorded which) from PBMCs. This TCR was recovered from a human donor with aplastic anemia. The CDR3 protein is CASSEWWTSGIDTQYF. Here the CDR3 DNA reads TGTGCCAGCAGCGAGTGGTGGACTAGCGGAATAGATACGCAGTATTTT.